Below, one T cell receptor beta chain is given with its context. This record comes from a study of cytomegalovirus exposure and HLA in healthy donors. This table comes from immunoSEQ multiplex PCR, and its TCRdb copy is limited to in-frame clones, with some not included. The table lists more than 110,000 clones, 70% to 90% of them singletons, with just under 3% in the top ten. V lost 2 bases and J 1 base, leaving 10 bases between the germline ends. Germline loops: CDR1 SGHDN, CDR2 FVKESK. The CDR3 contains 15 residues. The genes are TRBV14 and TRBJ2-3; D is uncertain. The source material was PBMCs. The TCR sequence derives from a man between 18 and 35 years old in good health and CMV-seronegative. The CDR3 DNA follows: TGTGCCAGCAGCCAATTTGGCGGAGGCACAGATACGCAGTATTTT. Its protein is CASSQFGGGTDTQYF. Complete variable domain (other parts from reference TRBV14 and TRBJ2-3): EAGVTQFPSHSVIEKGQTVTLRCDPISGHDNLYWYRRVMGKEIKFLLHFVKESKQDESGMPNNRFLAERTGGTYSTLKVQPAELEDSGVYFCASSQFGGGTDTQYFGPGTRLTVL.